This is a list of T cell receptor beta chains from one sample in a study of blood T cell repertoires in COVID-19. Using immunoSEQ multiplex PCR, the repertoire was profiled, and TCRdb retains in-frame clones only, with some absent. Of nearly 200,000 clones in the sample, 70% to 90% are singletons; the top ten hold 0.75% to 0.9%. Sequencing used peripheral blood. These receptor sequences come from a woman in her sixties or seventies with acute or convalescent COVID-19. Each CDR3 is given with its conserved first and last residue. The order of the fields is J gene, CDR3 length, V gene, D gene, clone size, CDR3 protein, CDR3 DNA. The D gene is left open where the match is weak. Some rows mark clone size as missing; the rest say once, few, many or name a class of expanded clone.

J: TRBJ2-2; length: 17; V: TRBV6-6; D: TRBD2; size: -; CDR3: CASSPFSGGANTGELFF; DNA: TGTGCCAGCAGTCCGTTTAGCGGGGGGGCCAACACCGGGGAGCTGTTTTTT
J: TRBJ1-6; length: 14; V: TRBV7-2; D: -; size: -; CDR3: CASSLVGDNSPLHF; DNA: TGTGCCAGCAGCTTAGTAGGGGATAATTCACCCCTCCACTTT
J: TRBJ2-1; length: 15; V: TRBV5-4; D: TRBD2; size: -; CDR3: CASRLAGGPNNEQFF; DNA: TGTGCCAGCAGACTAGCGGGGGGGCCCAACAATGAGCAGTTCTTC
J: TRBJ2-2; length: 17; V: TRBV5-4; D: -; size: -; CDR3: CASSLGLATANTGELFF; DNA: TGTGCCAGCAGCTTGGGTCTAGCGACCGCGAACACCGGGGAGCTGTTTTTT
J: TRBJ2-7; length: 12; V: TRBV18; D: -; size: -; CDR3: CASSQRQDEQYF; DNA: TGTGCCAGCTCCCAACGACAGGACGAGCAGTACTTC
J: TRBJ2-7; length: 15; V: TRBV6-8; D: -; size: -; CDR3: CASTERTSSSYEQYF; DNA: TGTGCCAGCACCGAAAGGACAAGCAGCTCCTACGAGCAGTACTTC
J: TRBJ2-7; length: 19; V: TRBV7-9; D: TRBD2; size: once; CDR3: CASSLGLAGGPSGIYEQYF; DNA: TGTGCCAGCAGCTTGGGACTAGCGGGAGGGCCAAGCGGTATCTACGAGCAGTACTTC
J: TRBJ1-2; length: 14; V: TRBV6-5; D: -; size: -; CDR3: CASSYSGRGYGYTF; DNA: TGTGCCAGCAGTTACTCTGGCAGAGGGTATGGCTACACCTTC
J: TRBJ1-1; length: 15; V: TRBV4-2; D: -; size: -; CDR3: CASSQVTGGNTEAFF; DNA: TGTGCCAGCAGCCAAGTTACCGGTGGGAACACTGAAGCTTTCTTT
J: TRBJ2-7; length: 15; V: TRBV5-6; D: TRBD1; size: -; CDR3: CASSLYQGASDEQYF; DNA: TGTGCCAGCAGCTTATACCAGGGGGCAAGCGACGAGCAGTACTTC
J: TRBJ2-1; length: 15; V: TRBV7-3; D: TRBD2; size: -; CDR3: CASSSGTSGYNEQFF; DNA: TGTGCCAGCAGCTCCGGGACTAGCGGCTACAATGAGCAGTTCTTC
J: TRBJ1-1; length: 16; V: TRBV6-2/TRBV6-3; D: -; size: once; CDR3: CASSYSVGFMNTEAFF; DNA: TGTGCCAGCAGTTACTCAGTCGGGTTCATGAACACTGAAGCTTTCTTT
J: TRBJ1-1; length: 13; V: TRBV7-2; D: -; size: -; CDR3: CASSPRGNTEAFF; DNA: TGTGCCAGCAGCCCCAGGGGGAACACTGAAGCTTTCTTT
J: TRBJ2-2; length: 15; V: TRBV7-9; D: -; size: -; CDR3: CASSSPVRDTGELFF; DNA: TGTGCCAGCAGCTCCCCGGTGAGGGATACCGGGGAGCTGTTTTTT
J: TRBJ2-3; length: 14; V: TRBV10-3; D: TRBD2; size: -; CDR3: CAIKEREGVDTQYF; DNA: TGTGCCATTAAGGAGCGGGAAGGGGTAGATACGCAGTATTTT
J: TRBJ2-1; length: 15; V: TRBV5-6; D: -; size: -; CDR3: CASSLSGGGYNEQFF; DNA: TGTGCCAGCAGCTTGTCAGGGGGAGGCTACAATGAGCAGTTCTTC
J: TRBJ2-5; length: 15; V: TRBV3-1/TRBV3-2; D: -; size: -; CDR3: CASSRRGKRQETQYF; DNA: TGTGCCAGCAGCCGGCGGGGCAAGCGCCAAGAGACCCAGTACTTC
J: TRBJ1-2; length: 15; V: TRBV19; D: -; size: -; CDR3: CASSFSRGSRVGYTF; DNA: TGTGCCAGTAGTTTCTCCAGGGGCTCCAGGGTTGGCTACACCTTC
J: TRBJ2-7; length: 15; V: TRBV5-1; D: -; size: -; CDR3: CASSESPLISYEQYF; DNA: TGCGCCAGCAGCGAGTCCCCACTGATCTCCTACGAGCAGTACTTC
J: TRBJ2-2; length: 14; V: TRBV6-5; D: -; size: -; CDR3: CATNIGPNIGELFF; DNA: TGTGCCACCAACATTGGGCCGAACATCGGGGAGCTGTTTTTT
J: TRBJ1-1; length: 15; V: TRBV7-3; D: -; size: few; CDR3: CASSPGRGTHSEAFF; DNA: TGTGCCAGCAGCCCCGGGAGAGGGACGCATAGCGAAGCTTTCTTT
J: TRBJ2-7; length: 12; V: TRBV3-1/TRBV3-2; D: -; size: few; CDR3: CASSQGPYEQYF; DNA: TGTGCCAGCAGCCAAGGGCCCTACGAGCAGTACTTC